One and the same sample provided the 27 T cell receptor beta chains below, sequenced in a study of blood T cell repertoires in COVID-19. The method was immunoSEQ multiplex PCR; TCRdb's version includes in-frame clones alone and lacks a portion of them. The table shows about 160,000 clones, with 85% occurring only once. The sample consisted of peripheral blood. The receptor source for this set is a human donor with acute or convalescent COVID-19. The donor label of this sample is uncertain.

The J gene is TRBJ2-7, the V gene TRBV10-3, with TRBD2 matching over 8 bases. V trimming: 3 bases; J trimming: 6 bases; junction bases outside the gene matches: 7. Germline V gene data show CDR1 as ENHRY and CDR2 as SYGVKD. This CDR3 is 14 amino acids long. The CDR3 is CAISERGGALEQYF. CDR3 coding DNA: TGTGCCATCAGTGAACGGGGGGGCGCCCTCGAGCAGTACTTC.

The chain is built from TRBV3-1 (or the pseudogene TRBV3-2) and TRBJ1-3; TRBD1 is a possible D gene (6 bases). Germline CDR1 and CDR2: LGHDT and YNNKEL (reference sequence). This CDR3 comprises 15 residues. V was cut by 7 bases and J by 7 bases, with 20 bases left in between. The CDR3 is CASNERGGNKNTIYF. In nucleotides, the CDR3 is TGTGCCAGCAACGAAAGGGGGGGAAACAAGAACACCATATATTTT.

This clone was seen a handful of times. Here the CDR3 reads CASSQDGRWGDGYTF. CDR3 sequence (DNA): TGTGCCAGCAGCCAAGATGGGAGGTGGGGCGACGGCTACACCTTC. V is TRBV3-1 (or the pseudogene TRBV3-2) and J is TRBJ1-2, with D maybe TRBD1 (5 bases). The germline CDR1 and CDR2 sequences are LGHDT and YNNKEL (reference sequence). V dropped 0 bases and J dropped 8 bases, with 16 bases sitting between them. The CDR3 has 15 amino acids.

CDR3 DNA sequence: TGTGCCAGCTCTCGTGCGGGGGGCCTACCGTATGGCTACACCTTC. Residues: CASSRAGGLPYGYTF. The genes are TRBV11-2 and TRBJ1-2; perhaps TRBD1 as D (6 bases). The CDR3 length is 15 residues. The germline V and J ends were trimmed by 8 bases and 5 bases, with 21 bases remaining between them. Germline values: CDR1 SGHAT, CDR2 FQNNGV.

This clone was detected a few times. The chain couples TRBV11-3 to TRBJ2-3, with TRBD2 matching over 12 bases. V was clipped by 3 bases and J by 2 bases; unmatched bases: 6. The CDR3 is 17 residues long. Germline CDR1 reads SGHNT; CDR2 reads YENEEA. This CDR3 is CASSFNGLAGSTDTQYF. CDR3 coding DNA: TGTGCCAGCAGCTTTAACGGACTAGCGGGGTCCACAGATACGCAGTATTTT.

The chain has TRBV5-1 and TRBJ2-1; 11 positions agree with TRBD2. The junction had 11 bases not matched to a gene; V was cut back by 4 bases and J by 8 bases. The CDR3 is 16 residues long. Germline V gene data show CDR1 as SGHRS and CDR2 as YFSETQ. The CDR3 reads CASSRIYSGGDYEQFF. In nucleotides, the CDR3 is TGCGCCAGCAGCCGTATTTATAGCGGGGGGGATTATGAGCAGTTCTTC.

CDR3 nucleotide sequence: TGTGCCAGCAGTCCCCCCGGGACAGGGACATATGGCTACACCTTC. This translates into CASSPPGTGTYGYTF. The V gene is TRBV28, the J gene TRBJ1-2, with TRBD1 matching over 9 bases. Germline CDR1 is MDHEN and CDR2 is SYDVKM. The CDR3 consists of 15 residues. The trim removed 5 bases at V and 5 bases at J, leaving 9 bases unmatched.

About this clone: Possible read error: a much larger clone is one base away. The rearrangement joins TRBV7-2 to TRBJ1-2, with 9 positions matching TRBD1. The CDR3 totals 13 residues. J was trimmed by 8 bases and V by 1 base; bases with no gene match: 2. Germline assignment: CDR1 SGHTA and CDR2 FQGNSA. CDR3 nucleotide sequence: TGTGCCAGCAGCTTAGACAGGGGGCAGGGCTACACCTTC. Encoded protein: CASSLDRGQGYTF. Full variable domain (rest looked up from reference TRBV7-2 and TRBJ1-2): GAGVSQSPSNKVTEKGKDVELRCDPISGHTALYWYRQSLGQGLEFLIYFQGNSAPDKSGLPSDRFSAERTGGSVSTLTIQRTQQEDSAVYLCASSLDRGQGYTFGSGTRLTVV.

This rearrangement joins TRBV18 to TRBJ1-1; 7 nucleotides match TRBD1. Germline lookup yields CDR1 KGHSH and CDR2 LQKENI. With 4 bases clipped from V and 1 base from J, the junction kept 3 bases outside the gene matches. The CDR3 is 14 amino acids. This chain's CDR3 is CASSHGQENTEAFF. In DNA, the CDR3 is TGTGCCAGCTCACATGGACAGGAGAACACTGAAGCTTTCTTT.

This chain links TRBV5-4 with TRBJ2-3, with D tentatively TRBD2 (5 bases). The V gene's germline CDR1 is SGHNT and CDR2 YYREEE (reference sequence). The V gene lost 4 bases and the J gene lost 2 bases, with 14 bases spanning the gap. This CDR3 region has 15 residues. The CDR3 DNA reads TGTGCCAGCAGCCTCGGGGTCGTATCCACAGATACGCAGTATTTT. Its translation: CASSLGVVSTDTQYF.

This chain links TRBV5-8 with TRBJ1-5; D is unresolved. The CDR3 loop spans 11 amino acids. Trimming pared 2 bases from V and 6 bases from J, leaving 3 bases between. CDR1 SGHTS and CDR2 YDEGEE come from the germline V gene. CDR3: CASSFGQPQHF. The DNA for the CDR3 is TGTGCCAGCAGCTTCGGTCAGCCCCAGCATTTT. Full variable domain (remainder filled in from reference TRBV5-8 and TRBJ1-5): EAGVTQSPTHLIKTRGQQATLRCSPISGHTSVYWYQQALGLGLQFLLWYDEGEERNRGNFPPRFSGRQFPNYSSELNVNALELEDSALYLCASSFGQPQHFGDGTRLSIL.

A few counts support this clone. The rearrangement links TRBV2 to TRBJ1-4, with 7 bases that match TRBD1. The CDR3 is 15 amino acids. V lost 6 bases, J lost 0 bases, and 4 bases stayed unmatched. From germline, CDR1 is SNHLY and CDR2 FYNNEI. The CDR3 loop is CASRKTGPTNEKLFF. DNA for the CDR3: TGTGCCAGCAGAAAGACAGGGCCAACTAATGAAAAACTGTTTTTT.

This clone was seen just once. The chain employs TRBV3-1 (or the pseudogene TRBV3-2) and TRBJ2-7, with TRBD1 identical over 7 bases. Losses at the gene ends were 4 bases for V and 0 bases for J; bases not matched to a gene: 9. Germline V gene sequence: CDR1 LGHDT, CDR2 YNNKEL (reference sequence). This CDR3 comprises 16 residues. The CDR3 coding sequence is TGTGCCAGCAGCCCAGAGGGACAGACGTTCTCCTACGAGCAGTACTTC. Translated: CASSPEGQTFSYEQYF.

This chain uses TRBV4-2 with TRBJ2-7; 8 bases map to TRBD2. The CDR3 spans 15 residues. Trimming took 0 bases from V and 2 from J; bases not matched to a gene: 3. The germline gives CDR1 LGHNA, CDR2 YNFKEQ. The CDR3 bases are TGTGCCAGCAGCCAAGACCTAGCGGGCGCCTACGAGCAGTACTTC. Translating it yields CASSQDLAGAYEQYF.

CDR3 DNA: TGTGCCAGCAGCTTAGCACTAGCGGGAGCCCTCCAAGAGACCCAGTACTTC. It yields the protein CASSLALAGALQETQYF. The chain employs TRBV7-6 and TRBJ2-5; 11 bases are shared with TRBD2. V was pared by 0 bases and J by 1 base, with 4 bases of the junction left unmatched. This CDR3 region has 17 residues. CDR1 SGHVS and CDR2 FNYEAQ come from the germline V gene.

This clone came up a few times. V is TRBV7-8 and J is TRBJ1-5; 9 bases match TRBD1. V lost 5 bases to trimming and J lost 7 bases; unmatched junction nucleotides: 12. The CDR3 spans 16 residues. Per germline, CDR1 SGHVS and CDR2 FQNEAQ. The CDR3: CASSLARQGGRQPQHF. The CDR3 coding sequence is TGTGCCAGCAGCCTCGCTAGACAGGGGGGGAGACAGCCCCAGCATTTT.

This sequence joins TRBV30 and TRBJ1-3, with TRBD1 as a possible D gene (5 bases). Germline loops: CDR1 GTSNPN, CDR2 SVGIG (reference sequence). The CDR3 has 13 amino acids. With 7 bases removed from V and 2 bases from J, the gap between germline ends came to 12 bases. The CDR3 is CASVQGAGNTIYF. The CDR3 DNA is TGTGCCTCCGTGCAGGGCGCTGGAAACACCATATATTTT.

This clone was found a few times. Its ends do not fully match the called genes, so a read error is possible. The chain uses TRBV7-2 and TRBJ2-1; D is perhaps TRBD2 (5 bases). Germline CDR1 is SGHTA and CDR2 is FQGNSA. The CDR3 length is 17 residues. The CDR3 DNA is TGTGCCAGCAGGTTAGCTCCCGGACTCGGAAAGGGCAATGAGCAGTTCTTC. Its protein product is CASRLAPGLGKGNEQFF.

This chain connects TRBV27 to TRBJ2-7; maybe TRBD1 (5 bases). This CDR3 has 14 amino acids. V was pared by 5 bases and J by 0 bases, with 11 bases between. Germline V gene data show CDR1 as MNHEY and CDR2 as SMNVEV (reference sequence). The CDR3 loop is CASSADTYSYEQYF. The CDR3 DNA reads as TGTGCCAGCAGTGCGGACACTTACTCCTACGAGCAGTACTTC.

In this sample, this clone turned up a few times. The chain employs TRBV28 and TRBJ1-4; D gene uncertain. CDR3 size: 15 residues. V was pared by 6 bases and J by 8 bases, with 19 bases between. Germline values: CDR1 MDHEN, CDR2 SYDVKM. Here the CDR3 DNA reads TGTGCCAGCAGCCCCCCCCTACAGCCGTTGGAAAAACTGTTTTTT. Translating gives CASSPPLQPLEKLFF.

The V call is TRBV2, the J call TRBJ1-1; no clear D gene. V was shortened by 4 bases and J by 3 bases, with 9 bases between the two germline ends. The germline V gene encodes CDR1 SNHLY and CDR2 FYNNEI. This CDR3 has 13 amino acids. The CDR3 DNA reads TGTGCCAGCAGTGGGAGGATGGACACTGAAGCTTTCTTT. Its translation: CASSGRMDTEAFF.

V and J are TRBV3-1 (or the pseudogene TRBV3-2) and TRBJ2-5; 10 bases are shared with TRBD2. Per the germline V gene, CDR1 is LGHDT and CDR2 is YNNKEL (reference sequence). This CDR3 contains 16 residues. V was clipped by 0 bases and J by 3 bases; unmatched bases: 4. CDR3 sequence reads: CASSQDGSGGEETQYF. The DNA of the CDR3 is TGTGCCAGCAGCCAAGACGGCAGCGGGGGGGAAGAGACCCAGTACTTC.

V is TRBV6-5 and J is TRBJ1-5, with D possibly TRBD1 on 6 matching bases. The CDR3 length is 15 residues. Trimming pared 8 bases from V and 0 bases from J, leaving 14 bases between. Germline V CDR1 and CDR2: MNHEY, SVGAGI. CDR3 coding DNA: TGTGCCAGCGGGTGGACAGCAGATAGCAATCAGCCCCAGCATTTT. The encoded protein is CASGWTADSNQPQHF.

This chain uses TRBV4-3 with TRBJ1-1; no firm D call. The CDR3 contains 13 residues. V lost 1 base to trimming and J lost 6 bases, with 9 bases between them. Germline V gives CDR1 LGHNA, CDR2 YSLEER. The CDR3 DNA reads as TGCGCCAGCAGCCAAGGCCAACGCGCTGAAGCTTTCTTT. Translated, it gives CASSQGQRAEAFF.

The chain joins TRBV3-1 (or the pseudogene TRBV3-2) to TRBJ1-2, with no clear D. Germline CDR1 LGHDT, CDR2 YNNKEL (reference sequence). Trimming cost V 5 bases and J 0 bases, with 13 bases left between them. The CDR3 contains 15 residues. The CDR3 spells CASSKAHGTNYGYTF. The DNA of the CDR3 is TGTGCCAGCAGCAAGGCTCACGGGACTAACTATGGCTACACCTTC.

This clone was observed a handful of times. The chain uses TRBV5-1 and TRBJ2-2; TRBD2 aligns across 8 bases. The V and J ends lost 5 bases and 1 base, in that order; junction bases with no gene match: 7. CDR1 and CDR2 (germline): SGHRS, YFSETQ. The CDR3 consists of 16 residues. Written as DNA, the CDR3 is TGCGCCAGCAGAACGAGCGGGGGCCTGAACACCGGGGAGCTGTTTTTT. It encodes CASRTSGGLNTGELFF. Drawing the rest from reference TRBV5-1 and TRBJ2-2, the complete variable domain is KAGVTQTPRYLIKTRGQQVTLSCSPISGHRSVSWYQQTPGQGLQFLFEYFSETQRNKGNFPGRFSGRQFSNSRSEMNVSTLELGDSALYLCASRTSGGLNTGELFFGEGSRLTVL.

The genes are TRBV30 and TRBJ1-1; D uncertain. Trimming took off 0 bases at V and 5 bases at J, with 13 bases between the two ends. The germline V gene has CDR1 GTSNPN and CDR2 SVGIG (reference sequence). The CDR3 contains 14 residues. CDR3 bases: TGTGCCTGGAGTGTACCACTGCCGAGGACTGAAGCTTTCTTT. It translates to CAWSVPLPRTEAFF.